This is a list of T cell receptor beta chains from one sample in a study of cytomegalovirus exposure and HLA in healthy donors. Measured with immunoSEQ multiplex PCR; TCRdb has only the in-frame clones, and not every one. The sample includes some 130,000 clones, around three quarters of them seen just once. Sequenced: PBMCs. The receptors originated from a man in his thirties or forties in good health. CDR3s include the opening cysteine and the closing phenylalanine or tryptophan.

v_call	j_call	cdr3_aa
TRBV7-9	TRBJ2-3	CASSPTANTDTQYF
TRBV15	TRBJ1-5	CATSRDSVNQPQHF
TRBV6-6	TRBJ2-7	CASSYSRSSGYEQYF
TRBV13	TRBJ2-1	CASSPHGQLSYNEQFF
TRBV15	TRBJ2-7	CATTKGGAGKVNEQYF
TRBV27	TRBJ2-3	CASSPGTFGDTQYF
TRBV4-1	TRBJ2-3	CASRRRVLTDTQYF
TRBV7-3	TRBJ2-1	CASSLGQGNEQFF
TRBV6-4	TRBJ2-2	CASSSSSGRVSGTGELFF
TRBV12-2	TRBJ2-4	CASRLEETGKAKNIQYF
TRBV11-3	TRBJ2-2	CASSRESTGELFF
TRBV18	TRBJ1-1	CATLDRNTEAFF
TRBV2	TRBJ2-1	CASLQEKPYNEQFF
TRBV9	TRBJ2-1	CASSPGDYEQFF
TRBV12-2	TRBJ1-2	CASRLVERSGRGNYGYTF
TRBV6-5	TRBJ2-7	CASSYGGSSQYF
TRBV6-6	TRBJ2-5	CASRPSGRQETQYF
TRBV7-6	TRBJ1-2	CASSLGGTGYGYTF
TRBV30	TRBJ2-3	CAWSVLSGRAYVRTDTQYF
TRBV7-9	TRBJ2-2	CASSLELEVGELFF
TRBV27	TRBJ2-3	CASSSGHLTDTQYF
TRBV9	TRBJ2-7	CASSGEGGGYEQYF
TRBV30	TRBJ2-4	CAWSVPRKAKNIQYF
TRBV6-5	TRBJ2-7	CASGWRGRAEQYF
TRBV19	TRBJ2-5	CASSLGLSQETQYF
TRBV29-1	TRBJ2-2	CSVRPEIIIGGGWNTGELFF
TRBV28	TRBJ2-7	CASSITSGRSEQYF
TRBV7-9	TRBJ1-4	CASSLGVAGYRGTNEKLFF
TRBV7-2	TRBJ1-3	CASSQTRLIGNTIYF
TRBV15	TRBJ1-2	CATSRLGTGSYGYTF
TRBV30	TRBJ2-7	CAGTLATYEQYF
TRBV7-9	TRBJ2-1	CSSSPRATSGLEVGNEQFF
TRBV7-9	TRBJ2-6	CASSPRQGIAGANVLTF
TRBV11-3	TRBJ2-5	CASSPRTGETQYF
TRBV19	TRBJ2-7	CASSIRAGGPYEQYF